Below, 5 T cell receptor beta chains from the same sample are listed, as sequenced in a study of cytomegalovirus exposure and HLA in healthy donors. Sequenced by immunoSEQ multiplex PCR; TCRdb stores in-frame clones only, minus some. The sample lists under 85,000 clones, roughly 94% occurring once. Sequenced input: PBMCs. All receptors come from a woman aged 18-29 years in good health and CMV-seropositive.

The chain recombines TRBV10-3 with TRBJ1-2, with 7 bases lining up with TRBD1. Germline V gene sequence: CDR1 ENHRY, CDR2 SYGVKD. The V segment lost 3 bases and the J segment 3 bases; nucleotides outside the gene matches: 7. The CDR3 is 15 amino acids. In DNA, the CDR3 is TGTGCCATCAGTGACCCTCTTCAGGGGGACTATGGCTACACCTTC. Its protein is CAISDPLQGDYGYTF.

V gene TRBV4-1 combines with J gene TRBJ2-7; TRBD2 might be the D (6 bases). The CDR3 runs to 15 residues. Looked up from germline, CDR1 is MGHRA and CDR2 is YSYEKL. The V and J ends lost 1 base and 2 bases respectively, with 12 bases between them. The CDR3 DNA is TGCGCCAGCAGCCAAGGGCAGGGAGGAACCTACGAGCAGTACTTC. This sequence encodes CASSQGQGGTYEQYF.

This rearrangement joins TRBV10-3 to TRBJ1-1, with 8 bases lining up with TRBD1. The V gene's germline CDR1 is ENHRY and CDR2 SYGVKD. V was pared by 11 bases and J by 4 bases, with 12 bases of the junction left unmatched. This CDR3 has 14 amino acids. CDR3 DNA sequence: TGTGCCTCTCGACAGGGGCCCGAGGCCACTGAAGCTTTCTTT. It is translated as CASRQGPEATEAFF.

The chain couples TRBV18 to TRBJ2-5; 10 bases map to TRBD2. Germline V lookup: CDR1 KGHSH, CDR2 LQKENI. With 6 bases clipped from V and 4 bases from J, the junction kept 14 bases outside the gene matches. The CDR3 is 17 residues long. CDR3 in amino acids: CASSPIFLTSGLETQYF. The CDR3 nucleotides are TGTGCCAGCTCTCCTATATTCCTGACTAGCGGGCTAGAGACCCAGTACTTC.

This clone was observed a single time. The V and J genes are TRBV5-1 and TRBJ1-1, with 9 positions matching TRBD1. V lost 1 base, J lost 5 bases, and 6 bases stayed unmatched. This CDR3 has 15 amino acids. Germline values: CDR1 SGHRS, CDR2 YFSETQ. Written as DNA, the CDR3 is TGCGCCAGCAGCTTGACGGACAGGGGCGGGACTGAAGCTTTCTTT. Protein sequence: CASSLTDRGGTEAFF.